This TCR beta chain was documented in a study of blood T cell repertoires in COVID-19. The V and J ends lost 6 bases and 5 bases respectively, with 14 bases between them. Per the germline V gene, CDR1 is SGHVS and CDR2 is FNYEAQ. The CDR3 extends over 14 amino acids. Repertoires were generated with immunoSEQ multiplex PCR, while TCRdb's copy carries only in-frame clones and drops some. Of fewer than 350,000 clones in the sample, 87% were seen once. This chain joins TRBV7-6 and TRBJ1-5, with unresolved D. Input material: PBMCs or T cells enriched from blood (not recorded which). This sequence originates from a woman in her forties who had recovered from COVID-19. The DNA for the CDR3 is TGTGCCAGCAGTCGCGACGAGGCGGATCAGCCCCAGCATTTT. It encodes CASSRDEADQPQHF. Full variable domain (outside the CDR3, taken from reference TRBV7-6 and TRBJ1-5): GAGVSQSPRYKVTKRGQDVALRCDPISGHVSLYWYRQALGQGPEFLTYFNYEAQQDKSGLPNDRFSAERPEGSISTLTIQRTEQRDSAMYRCASSRDEADQPQHFGDGTRLSIL.